The text below deals with one TCR beta chain. Its antigen is unknown. A junction boundary mismatches the germline segment, possibly from a read error. This sample was included in a study of cytomegalovirus exposure and HLA in healthy donors. Study-level results: One variant, a missense change in DCLRE1C, was linked in a later analysis to TCR beta V- and J-gene trimming.

PCR primers comprised 60 Vbeta and 13 Jbeta primers. Clones were sequenced by immunoSEQ multiplex PCR, and TCRdb holds only the in-frame ones, with some missing. The profile covers around 170,000 clones, with 65% to 80% appearing a single time and over 3% taken by the ten largest. The study sampled nominally healthy donors, though unrecorded immune exposures were likely. The CDR3 covers 19 residues. Germline V gene data show CDR1 as SNHLY and CDR2 as FYNNEI. Source material: PBMCs. The clonotype was recovered from a woman aged 45-59 years in good health and CMV-seropositive. The V call is TRBV2, the J call TRBJ2-6; 10 bases are a match to TRBD1. The CDR3 region is CASSESTLGQGNSANGLTF. DNA for the CDR3: TGTGCCAGCAGTGAATCCACCCTGGGACAGGGGAATAGCGCCAACGGCCTGACTTTC.